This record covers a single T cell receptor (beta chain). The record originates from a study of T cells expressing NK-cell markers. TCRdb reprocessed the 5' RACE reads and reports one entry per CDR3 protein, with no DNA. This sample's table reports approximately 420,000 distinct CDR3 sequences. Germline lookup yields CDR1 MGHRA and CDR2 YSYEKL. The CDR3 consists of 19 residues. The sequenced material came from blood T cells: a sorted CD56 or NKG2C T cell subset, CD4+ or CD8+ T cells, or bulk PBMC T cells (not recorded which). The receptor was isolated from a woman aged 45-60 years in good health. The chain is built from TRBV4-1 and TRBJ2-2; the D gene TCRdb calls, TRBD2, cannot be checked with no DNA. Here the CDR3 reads CASSQDEGLAGRNTGELFF.